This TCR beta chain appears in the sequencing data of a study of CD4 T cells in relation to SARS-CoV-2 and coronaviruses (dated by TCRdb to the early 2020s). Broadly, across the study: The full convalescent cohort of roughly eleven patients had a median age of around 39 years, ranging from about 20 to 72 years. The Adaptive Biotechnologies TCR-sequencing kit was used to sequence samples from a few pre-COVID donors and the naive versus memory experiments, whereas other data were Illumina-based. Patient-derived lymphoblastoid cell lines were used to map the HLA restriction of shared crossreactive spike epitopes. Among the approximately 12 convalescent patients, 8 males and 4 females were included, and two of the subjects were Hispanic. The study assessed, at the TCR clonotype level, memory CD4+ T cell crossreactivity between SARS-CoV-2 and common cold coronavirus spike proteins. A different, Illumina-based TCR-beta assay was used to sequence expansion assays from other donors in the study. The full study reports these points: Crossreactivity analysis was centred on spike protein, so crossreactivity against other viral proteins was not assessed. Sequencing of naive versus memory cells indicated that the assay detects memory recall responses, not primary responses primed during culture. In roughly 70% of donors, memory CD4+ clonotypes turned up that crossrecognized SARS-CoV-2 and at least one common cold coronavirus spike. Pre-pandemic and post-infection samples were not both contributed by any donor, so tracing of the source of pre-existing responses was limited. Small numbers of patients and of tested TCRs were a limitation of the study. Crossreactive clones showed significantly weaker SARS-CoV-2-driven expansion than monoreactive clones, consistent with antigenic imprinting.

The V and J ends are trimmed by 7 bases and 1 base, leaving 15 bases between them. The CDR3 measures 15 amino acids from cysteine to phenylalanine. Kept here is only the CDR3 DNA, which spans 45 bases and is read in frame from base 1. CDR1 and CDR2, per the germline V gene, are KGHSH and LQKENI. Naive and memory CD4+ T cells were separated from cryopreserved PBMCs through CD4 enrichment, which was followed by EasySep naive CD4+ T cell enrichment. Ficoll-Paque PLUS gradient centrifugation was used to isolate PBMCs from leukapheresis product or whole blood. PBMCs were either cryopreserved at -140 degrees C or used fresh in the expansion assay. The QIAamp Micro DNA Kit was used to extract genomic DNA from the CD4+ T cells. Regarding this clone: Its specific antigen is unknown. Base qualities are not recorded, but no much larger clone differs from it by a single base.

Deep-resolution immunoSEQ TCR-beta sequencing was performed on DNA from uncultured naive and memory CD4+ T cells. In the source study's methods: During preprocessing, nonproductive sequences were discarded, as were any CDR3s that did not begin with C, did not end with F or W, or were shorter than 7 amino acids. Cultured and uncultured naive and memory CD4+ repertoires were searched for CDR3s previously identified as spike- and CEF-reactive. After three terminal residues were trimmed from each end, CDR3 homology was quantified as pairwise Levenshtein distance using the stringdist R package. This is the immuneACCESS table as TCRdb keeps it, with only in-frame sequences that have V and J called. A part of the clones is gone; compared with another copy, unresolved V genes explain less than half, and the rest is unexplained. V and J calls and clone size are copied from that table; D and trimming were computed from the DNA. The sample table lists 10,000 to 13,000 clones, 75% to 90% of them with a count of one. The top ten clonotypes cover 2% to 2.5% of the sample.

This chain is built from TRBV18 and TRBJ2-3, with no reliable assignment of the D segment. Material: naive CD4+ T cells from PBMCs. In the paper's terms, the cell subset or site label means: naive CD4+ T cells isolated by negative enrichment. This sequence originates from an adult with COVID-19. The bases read TGTGCCAGCTGCAGTCTCGTAGGATGCACAGATACGCAGTATTTT. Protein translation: CASCSLVGCTDTQYF. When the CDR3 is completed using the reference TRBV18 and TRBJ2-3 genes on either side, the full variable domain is NAGVMQNPRHLVRRRGQEARLRCSPMKGHSHVYWYRQLPEEGLKFMVYLQKENIIDESGMPKERFSAEFPKEGPSILRIQQVVRGDSAAYFCASCSLVGCTDTQYFGPGTRLTVL.